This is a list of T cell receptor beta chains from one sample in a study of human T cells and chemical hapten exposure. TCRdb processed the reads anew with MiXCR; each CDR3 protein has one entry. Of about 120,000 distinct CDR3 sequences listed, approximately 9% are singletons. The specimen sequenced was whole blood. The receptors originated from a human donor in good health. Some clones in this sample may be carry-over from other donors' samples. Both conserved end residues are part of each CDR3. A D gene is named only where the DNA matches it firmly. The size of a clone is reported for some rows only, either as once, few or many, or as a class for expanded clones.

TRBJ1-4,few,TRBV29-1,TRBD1,CSASRDRGRTNEKLFF,TGCAGCGCCAGTCGTGACAGGGGAAGGACTAATGAAAAACTGTTTTTT
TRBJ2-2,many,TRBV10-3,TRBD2,CASRLAGAGELFF,TGTGCCTCCAGACTAGCGGGAGCCGGGGAGCTGTTTTTT
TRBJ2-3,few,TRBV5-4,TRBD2,CASSPFPLAGADTQYF,TGTGCCAGCAGCCCATTCCCCCTAGCGGGCGCAGATACGCAGTATTTT
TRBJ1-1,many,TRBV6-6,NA,CASSYHTEAFF,TGTGCCAGCAGTTACCACACTGAAGCTTTCTTT
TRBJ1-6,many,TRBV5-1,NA,CASSLAGRGNSPLHF,TGCGCCAGCAGCTTAGCGGGGCGCGGGAATTCACCCCTCCACTTT
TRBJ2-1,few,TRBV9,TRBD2,CASSVRLAGINEQFF,TGTGCCAGCAGCGTTCGACTAGCGGGAATCAATGAGCAGTTCTTC
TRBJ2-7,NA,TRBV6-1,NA,CASSEAAGSSYEQYF,TGTGCCAGCAGTGAAGCGGCAGGGAGCTCCTACGAGCAGTACTTC
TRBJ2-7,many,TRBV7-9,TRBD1,CASSFDRGNYEQYF,TGTGCCAGCAGCTTCGACAGGGGAAACTACGAGCAGTACTTC
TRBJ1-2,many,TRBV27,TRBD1,CASSLSPRGPNYGYTF,TGTGCCAGCAGTTTATCCCCGAGGGGGCCCAACTATGGCTACACCTTC
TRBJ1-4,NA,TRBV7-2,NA,CASSLGIATNEKLFF,TGTGCCAGCAGCTTAGGAATTGCAACTAATGAAAAACTGTTTTTT
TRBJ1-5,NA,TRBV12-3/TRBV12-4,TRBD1,CASSYSGTGINQPQHF,TGTGCCAGCAGCTACTCCGGGACAGGGATCAATCAGCCCCAGCATTTT
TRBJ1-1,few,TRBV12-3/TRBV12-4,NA,CASSLGVHFEAFF,TGTGCCAGCAGTTTGGGGGTGCACTTTGAAGCTTTCTTT
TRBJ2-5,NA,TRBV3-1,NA,CANSAAGETQYF,TGTGCCAACAGCGCCGCTGGGGAGACCCAGTACTTC
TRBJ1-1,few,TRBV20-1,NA,CSARDAKGRNTEAFF,TGCAGTGCTAGAGATGCAAAGGGAAGGAACACTGAAGCTTTCTTT
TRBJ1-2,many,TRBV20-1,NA,CSARVGDGGYTF,TGCAGTGCTAGAGTTGGGGACGGTGGCTACACCTTC
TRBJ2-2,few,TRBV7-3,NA,CASSLTHGTPYTGELFF,TGTGCCAGCAGCTTAACGCATGGAACCCCATATACCGGGGAGCTGTTTTTT
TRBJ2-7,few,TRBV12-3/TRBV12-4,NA,CASSSQGPYEQYF,TGTGCCAGCAGTTCGCAGGGGCCCTACGAGCAGTACTTC
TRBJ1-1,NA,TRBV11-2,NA,CASSLVSIRELMNTEAFF,TGTGCCAGCAGCTTAGTATCGATCCGGGAACTAATGAACACTGAAGCTTTCTTT
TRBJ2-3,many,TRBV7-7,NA,CASSPSGPDTQYF,TGTGCCAGCAGCCCCTCAGGGCCGGATACGCAGTATTTT
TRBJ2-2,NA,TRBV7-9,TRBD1,CASSSTNRGTGELFF,TGTGCCAGCAGCTCGACAAACAGGGGAACCGGGGAGCTGTTTTTT
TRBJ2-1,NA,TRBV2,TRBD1,CASSGQGDEQFF,TGTGCCAGCAGTGGACAGGGGGATGAGCAGTTCTTC
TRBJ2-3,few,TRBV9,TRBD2,CASSVAGGTSGENTQYF,TGTGCCAGCAGCGTAGCTGGAGGGACTAGCGGGGAAAATACGCAGTATTTT